This TCR beta chain comes out of a study of radiotherapy plus CTLA-4 blockade in lung cancer. Whole-study findings and limits: Once radiotherapy plus ipilimumab had been given, TCR clones derived from tumor expanded in blood. Reports state that early shifts in blood T cell clones, with interferon-beta, best predicted response.

Profiling relied on immunoSEQ multiplex PCR, and the TCRdb table lists in-frame clones only, not all of them. The sample shows 30,000 to 40,000 clones, about 70% of them seen only once. Only a few counts were recorded for this clone. Its antigen is as yet unknown. The CDR3 covers 18 residues. V lost 5 bases, J lost 0 bases, and 20 bases lay in between. Germline V gives CDR1 SSHAT, CDR2 FNYEAQ (reference sequence). This chain connects TRBV7-7 to TRBJ1-3, with TRBD1 as a possible D gene (5 bases). This receptor was identified in a human donor with non-small cell lung cancer whose response to radiotherapy plus ipilimumab could not be evaluated. The sample was peripheral blood, taken from a patient treated with radiotherapy plus ipilimumab. CDR3 in amino acids: CASSPSGQGTVSGNTIYF. DNA for the CDR3: TGTGCCAGCAGCCCCTCCGGGCAGGGTACGGTCTCTGGAAACACCATATATTTT.